What follows is one TCR beta chain and its context. The antigen it recognizes is unknown. No base quality values were provided; no much bigger clone lies one nucleotide off. This specimen belongs to a study of PD-L1 blockade in urothelial cancer (TCRdb year 2017). Context from the whole study: Every patient began therapy at some point between 2013 and 2015 and was given atezolizumab 1,200 mg intravenously every 3 weeks. Patients had an ECOG performance status of 0 or 1 and had received between 0 and 3 prior chemotherapy regimens. Blood samples gave median yields of around 140,000 T cells and 82,636 unique TCRs, along with a median clonality of about 0.084. The study, an exploratory multi-omic analysis, examined somatic, immune and clinical correlates of response to PD-L1 blockade with atezolizumab in urothelial cancer. Blood samples were analyzed at two time points: 3 weeks after treatment start (second dose) and 6 weeks after treatment start. Pretreatment tumor samples and matched peripheral blood, collected serially before and after atezolizumab treatment, underwent TCR sequencing. Pretreatment blood TCR-seq was available for about 27 patients, at least one posttreatment blood collection was obtained for 25 or so patients, and tumor TCR-seq was available for 25 or so patients. About 90% of the roughly 29 patients were identified as males with urothelial cancer of bladder origin, and a prior smoking history was reported by 18 of 29 patients. Durable clinical benefit meant progression-free survival longer than 6 months, and TCR features were also tested against progression-free and overall survival. Durable clinical benefit was achieved by nine patients and was not achieved by 20 patients. In the same patients, pretreatment tumors underwent whole exome sequencing and RNA sequencing in addition to TCR sequencing.

A cohort of about 30 patients with locally advanced or metastatic urothelial carcinoma, treated at Memorial Sloan Kettering on a trial protocol, was included. Peripheral blood mononuclear cells were collected pretreatment and during treatment, with between 1 and 8 total time points per patient. The Qiagen DNeasy Blood extraction kit was used to purify genomic DNA from total PBMCs and from tumor samples. Collected pretreatment and during treatment, PBMCs were isolated and stored as previously described. Synthetic TCR analog templates were spiked into each PCR so that absolute template abundance could be estimated from read counts. The immunoSEQ assay used bias-controlled V and J gene primers to amplify TCRbeta CDR3 regions from genomic DNA. Rearranged TCRbeta segments were sequenced at approximately 20X coverage. From the authors' description of their analysis: Clustering was used to correct sequencing errors, and CDR3s were annotated against IMGT to assign V, D and J genes. Downstream analyses used only productive TCRbeta rearrangements and left out out-of-frame or stop-codon sequences. To compute clonality, Shannon entropy was normalized by the log of the number of unique productive sequences and then subtracted from one. Fisher's exact test with Benjamini-Hochberg correction, at a threshold of adjusted p below 0.01, was used to find clones that differed between time points or between blood and tumor. Sourced from immuneACCESS, this table was stored by TCRdb with only in-frame sequences that have V and J called. A share of the clones is absent; for the studies checked, an unresolved V gene accounts for under half, and the remainder has no known explanation. The D gene and trimming were derived from the DNA, and the V and J assignments and clone size from that table. Within this sample are 41,000 or so clones, with 70% to 85% of them counted one time only. The leading ten clones occupy roughly 18% of the sample.

General conclusions and limits of the study: Because the sample size was small (n = 29) and many of the analyses were exploratory, the results are meant to be hypothesis-generating. At 3 weeks after the start of treatment, tumor-associated TCR clones in peripheral blood had expanded more in patients with durable benefit (n ≈ 20, p = 0.022). A pretreatment peripheral blood TCR clonality below the median was linked to improved progression-free and overall survival.

The source was PBMCs, collected around atezolizumab (anti-PD-L1) treatment. This receptor was obtained from a man in his sixties with urothelial cancer.

The DNA is as follows: TGCGCCAGCAGCTTGGTGGACACCTCCTACGAGCAGTACTTC. It encodes CASSLVDTSYEQYF. The V gene is TRBV5-1 and the J gene is TRBJ2-7; a weak D assignment points to TRBD1 (5 bases agree). Via the germline V gene, CDR1 is SGHRS and CDR2 YFSETQ. From the cysteine up to the phenylalanine, the CDR3 has a length of 14 residues. This entry keeps only the CDR3 DNA: 42 bases, framed from base 1. The V end loses 0 bases and the J end loses 0 bases, and a stretch of 7 bases separates them.